This TCR beta chain was found in a study of early T cells in non-severe SARS-CoV-2 infection. MiXCR was run by TCRdb on the 5' RACE reads, yielding one entry per CDR3 protein. The table shows over 85,000 distinct CDR3 sequences, with over 10% occurring only once. The table lists this clonotype with many counts. The CDR3 consists of 12 residues. Germline V gene lookup returns CDR1 MDHEN and CDR2 SYDVKM. The germline V and J ends were trimmed by 4 bases and 5 bases, with 7 bases remaining between them. The sample was whole blood. The V gene is TRBV28, the J gene TRBJ2-3; D is possibly TRBD1 (6 bases). This clonotype was obtained from an adult who was a healthcare worker with PCR-confirmed SARS-CoV-2 infection or an uninfected control (not recorded which). Here the CDR3 DNA reads TGTGCCAGCAGTTCACAGGGAGATACGCAGTATTTT. Translation gives CASSSQGDTQYF.